The 12 T cell receptor beta chains listed next were all sequenced from one sample in a study of CD8 T cells in Susac syndrome. Reverse transcription of 0.5 to 1 ug RNA was performed with random hexamers. Using its own MiXCR run on the immunoSEQ multiplex PCR reads, TCRdb lists one record per CDR3 protein. Seen here are more than 75,000 distinct CDR3 sequences, roughly 94% observed once, and the top ten hold 0.26%. Sequences were obtained from CD8+ T cells from PBMCs. These receptors were taken from a human donor in good health.

V and J are TRBV7-9 and TRBJ2-1; 9 bases align to TRBD1. The junction had 9 bases not matched to a gene; V was cut back by 3 bases and J by 9 bases. The CDR3 sequence is 15 residues long. The germline gives CDR1 SEHNR, CDR2 FQNEAQ (reference sequence). CDR3 sequence: CASSFLQGARGEQFF. The CDR3 nucleotides are TGTGCCAGCAGCTTTTTACAGGGGGCGCGGGGTGAGCAGTTCTTC.

The rearrangement joins TRBV12-3 or TRBV12-4 to TRBJ1-2, with D unclear. The CDR3 sequence is 13 residues long. V gave up 2 bases and J gave up 3 bases, with 7 bases separating them. CDR3 region: CASSLTDYYGYTF. The CDR3, as DNA: TGTGCCAGCAGTTTAACGGATTACTATGGCTACACCTTC.

The chain recombines TRBV9 with TRBJ2-3; D remains unclear. Between the trimmed V and J ends, which lost 0 bases and 1 base, there was a span of 6 bases. The CDR3 is 14 residues long. CDR1 is SGDLS and CDR2 is YYNGEE in the germline V gene. This CDR3 reads CASSVVPGTDTQYF. The CDR3 DNA is TGTGCCAGCAGCGTAGTGCCGGGCACAGATACGCAGTATTTT.

V is TRBV4-1 and J is TRBJ2-6; 8 bases line up with TRBD1. Germline V CDR1 and CDR2: MGHRA, YSYEKL. The CDR3 is made up of 19 amino acids. Unmatched junction bases numbered 8, after V lost 1 base and J lost 0 bases. The chain's CDR3 is CASSQGPGQEISGANVLTF. CDR3 nucleotides: TGCGCCAGCAGCCAAGGACCGGGACAGGAGATCTCTGGGGCCAACGTCCTGACTTTC.

V is TRBV29-1 and J is TRBJ1-4, with TRBD1 matching over 9 bases. V gave up 5 bases and J gave up 7 bases; unmatched junction bases: 5. The CDR3 contains 13 residues. Per the germline V gene, CDR1 is SQVTM and CDR2 is ANQGSEA. CDR3 in amino acids: CSVMDRGREKLFF. The CDR3 nucleotides are TGCAGCGTTATGGACAGGGGACGTGAAAAACTGTTTTTT.

This chain joins TRBV18 and TRBJ1-1, with a possible D match to TRBD1 (6 bases). Germline V gives CDR1 KGHSH, CDR2 LQKENI. Deletions cut 4 bases from V and 4 bases from J, with 16 bases between. This CDR3 spans 15 amino acids. The CDR3 loop reads CASSLWTAGGTEAFF. The CDR3 DNA sequence: TGTGCCAGCTCACTCTGGACAGCCGGGGGCACTGAAGCTTTCTTT.

The rearrangement links TRBV7-2 to TRBJ1-1; TRBD1 is a possible D gene (5 bases). V was pared by 1 base and J by 6 bases, with 12 bases between. In germline, CDR1 is SGHTA, CDR2 FQGNSA. This CDR3 has 14 amino acids. The CDR3 sequence is CASSLEGRRPEAFF. CDR3 coding DNA: TGTGCCAGCAGCTTAGAGGGGCGCCGGCCTGAAGCTTTCTTT. The whole variable domain, filled in from reference TRBV7-2 and TRBJ1-1, reads GAGVSQSPSNKVTEKGKDVELRCDPISGHTALYWYRQSLGQGLEFLIYFQGNSAPDKSGLPSDRFSAERTGGSVSTLTIQRTQQEDSAVYLCASSLEGRRPEAFFGQGTRLTVV.

The chain carries TRBV9 and TRBJ2-2; 9 bases line up with TRBD1. The germline CDR1 and CDR2 sequences are SGDLS and YYNGEE. The CDR3 runs to 16 residues. V shed 4 bases and J 3 bases; nucleotides not matched to a gene: 7. The CDR3 bases are TGTGCCAGCAGCTCGTACAGGGGGCTGGACACCGGGGAGCTGTTTTTT. Translated, it gives CASSSYRGLDTGELFF.

The rearrangement links TRBV2 to TRBJ1-2; 9 nucleotides align to TRBD1. The CDR3 consists of 14 residues. Trimming took 6 bases from V and 8 from J; bases not matched to a gene: 10. Germline values: CDR1 SNHLY, CDR2 FYNNEI. The CDR3 sequence: CASRQGQGSGGYTF. CDR3 in DNA: TGTGCCAGCAGGCAGGGACAGGGCTCAGGAGGCTACACCTTC.

The rearrangement joins TRBV6-6 to TRBJ1-5; 7 bases are a match to TRBD1. The germline gives CDR1 MNHNY, CDR2 SVGAGI (reference sequence). The V segment lost 6 bases and the J segment 2 bases; nucleotides outside the gene matches: 7. The CDR3 sequence is 15 residues long. The CDR3 DNA is TGTGCCAGCAGGTCAGGGGGAACGGGCAATCAGCCCCAGCATTTT. Residues: CASRSGGTGNQPQHF.

Only a few counts were recorded for this clonotype. The rearrangement links TRBV12-3 or TRBV12-4 to TRBJ2-3; D gene uncertain. The length of the CDR3 is 11 residues. The V and J ends lost 3 bases and 4 bases respectively, with 2 bases between them. CDR3 sequence (DNA): TGTGCCAGCAGTTTTTCAGATACGCAGTATTTT. Translating gives CASSFSDTQYF.

The chain has TRBV5-4 and TRBJ2-7; the D gene is possibly TRBD1 (5 bases). Trimming shortened V by 0 bases and J by 5 bases, and 12 bases separated the two germline ends. This CDR3 region has 14 residues. CDR1 and CDR2 (germline): SGHNT, YYREEE (reference sequence). The CDR3 sequence is CASSLARTTHEQYF. The CDR3 region has the DNA TGTGCCAGCAGCTTGGCCAGGACAACCCACGAGCAGTACTTC.